This T cell receptor (beta chain) was captured in a study of cytomegalovirus exposure and HLA in healthy donors. Primers: 60 Vbeta forward and 13 Jbeta reverse. Using immunoSEQ multiplex PCR, the repertoire was profiled, and TCRdb retains in-frame clones only, with some absent. The data show some 200,000 clones, with 80% to 85% seen just once and over 1.5% held by the top ten. Losses at the gene ends were 6 bases for V and 8 bases for J; bases not matched to a gene: 8. This CDR3 is 13 amino acids long. The germline CDR1 and CDR2 sequences are SEHNR and FQNEAQ (reference sequence). Input material: PBMCs. The chain combines TRBV7-9 with TRBJ1-2; 8 nucleotides agree with TRBD1. The TCR comes from a man between 45 and 60 years old in good health and CMV-seronegative. CDR3 amino acids: CASSSPGGRGYTF. For the CDR3, the DNA is TGTGCCAGCAGTAGTCCAGGGGGCAGGGGCTACACCTTC.